The source of this T cell receptor (beta chain) is a study of T cell changes during pregnancy in multiple sclerosis. Losses at the gene ends were 5 bases for V and 0 bases for J; bases not matched to a gene: 6. This CDR3 is built from 16 residues. CDR1 SEHNR and CDR2 FQNEAQ come from the germline V gene (reference sequence). Repertoires were generated with immunoSEQ multiplex PCR, while TCRdb's copy carries only in-frame clones and drops some. The sample lists fewer than 90,000 clones, 85% to 95% occurring once. The chain carries TRBV7-9 and TRBJ2-2; TRBD1 matches 7 bases. This sequence was found in a female donor with multiple sclerosis, enrolled in a pregnancy study. The sample in question was peripheral blood, obtained in the third trimester of pregnancy. The CDR3 here is CASSHDRASNTGELFF. The CDR3 nucleotides are TGTGCCAGCAGCCACGACAGGGCCTCGAACACCGGGGAGCTGTTTTTT.